The 10 T cell receptor beta chains reported below all come from one sample, sequenced in a study of blood T cell repertoires in COVID-19. Here immunoSEQ multiplex PCR was the method, and the copy in TCRdb shows in-frame clones only, minus some. Of 250,000 or so clones in the sample, around 90% were seen once. Input material: peripheral blood. The receptors were gathered from a woman between 65 and 79 years old with active or convalescent COVID-19.

The chain has TRBV7-2 and TRBJ2-4; TRBD2 matches 7 bases. The V and J ends lost 5 bases and 6 bases, in that order; junction bases with no gene match: 10. The CDR3 has 15 residues. CDR1 is SGHTA, CDR2 FQGNSA, per germline. The CDR3 is CASSPLSREGNIQYF. The CDR3 DNA reads as TGTGCCAGCAGCCCGCTATCGAGGGAGGGAAACATTCAGTACTTC.

The DNA for the CDR3 is TGTGCCAGCAGTTCAGGAACCCCCACAGATACGCAGTATTTT. Amino acid sequence: CASSSGTPTDTQYF. The chain links TRBV6-5 to TRBJ2-3; no reliable D call. This CDR3 is built from 14 residues. V was cut by 4 bases and J by 2 bases, with 10 bases left in between. Germline assignment: CDR1 MNHEY and CDR2 SVGAGI.

The V and J genes are TRBV7-9 and TRBJ1-2; perhaps TRBD1 as D (5 bases). The ends were cut back, 2 bases at V and 6 bases at J, with 10 bases in the middle. The CDR3 sequence is 13 residues long. In germline, CDR1 is SEHNR, CDR2 FQNEAQ (reference sequence). The CDR3 loop is CASSLQGSDGYTF. The CDR3 DNA follows: TGTGCCAGCAGCTTACAGGGCTCCGATGGCTACACCTTC.

The chain links TRBV10-3 to TRBJ1-1, with 8 bases aligning to TRBD1. The germline V gene has CDR1 ENHRY and CDR2 SYGVKD. The CDR3 runs to 14 residues. Losses at the gene ends were 5 bases for V and 4 bases for J; bases not matched to a gene: 6. The CDR3 region is CAISLDRVGTEAFF. CDR3 sequence (DNA): TGTGCCATCAGTCTGGACAGGGTGGGCACTGAAGCTTTCTTT.

This clone came up once. V and J are TRBV7-9 and TRBJ2-2; D uncertain. Per the germline V gene, CDR1 is SEHNR and CDR2 is FQNEAQ (reference sequence). Trimming took off 5 bases at V and 8 bases at J, with 9 bases between the two ends. The CDR3 is made up of 12 amino acids. DNA for the CDR3: TGTGCCAGCAGCCCTCTTTATGGGGAGCTGTTTTTT. Residues: CASSPLYGELFF.

The rearrangement uses TRBV12-3 or TRBV12-4 and TRBJ1-5; D ambiguous. The CDR3 runs 12 residues. The germline V and J ends were trimmed by 6 bases and 4 bases, with 7 bases remaining between them. Written as DNA, the CDR3 is TGTGCCAGCAGCTCTTATAATCAGCCCCAGCATTTT. This gives the protein CASSSYNQPQHF.

The chain recombines TRBV5-5 with TRBJ1-5; D unclear. Germline values: CDR1 SGHKS, CDR2 YYEKEE (reference sequence). The germline V and J ends were trimmed by 0 bases and 3 bases, with 13 bases remaining between them. This CDR3 contains 16 residues. DNA of the CDR3: TGTGCCAGCAGCTTGGCTCCTATAACAGCCAATCAGCCCCAGCATTTT. Its protein is CASSLAPITANQPQHF.

This chain connects TRBV7-2 to TRBJ2-7; D is uncertain. The CDR3 runs to 13 residues. Germline V CDR1 and CDR2: SGHTA, FQGNSA. The V end lost 5 bases, the J end lost 0 bases, and 8 bases lay between the germline ends. Written as DNA, the CDR3 is TGTGCCAGCAGCCCACAAAACTCCTACGAGCAGTACTTC. It codes for CASSPQNSYEQYF.

This chain links TRBV6-1 with TRBJ2-2; 7 nucleotides agree with TRBD1. There are 15 residues in the CDR3. Trimming took 2 bases from V and 0 from J; bases not matched to a gene: 0. Germline V gene lookup returns CDR1 MNHNS and CDR2 SASEGT. The CDR3 DNA follows: TGTGCCAGCAGTGAAACAGGGGCGAACACCGGGGAGCTGTTTTTT. Its translation: CASSETGANTGELFF.

J is TRBJ2-7 and V is TRBV18, with D tentatively TRBD2 (6 bases). The CDR3 is 14 amino acids. CDR1 is KGHSH, CDR2 LQKENI, per germline. The V end was cut by 2 bases, the J end by 5 bases, with 13 bases between. The CDR3, as DNA: TGTGCCAGCTCACCAAACGCGGGGTTAGACGAGCAGTACTTC. It is translated as CASSPNAGLDEQYF. The full variable domain, its missing parts supplied by reference TRBV18 and TRBJ2-7, is NAGVMQNPRHLVRRRGQEARLRCSPMKGHSHVYWYRQLPEEGLKFMVYLQKENIIDESGMPKERFSAEFPKEGPSILRIQQVVRGDSAAYFCASSPNAGLDEQYFGPGTRLTVT.